Listed here are 2 T cell receptor beta chains from one sample, sequenced in a study of cytomegalovirus exposure and HLA in healthy donors. PCR was performed using 60 Vbeta and 13 Jbeta primers. Only in-frame clones appear in the TCRdb table, and some are missing; sequencing was by immunoSEQ multiplex PCR. The data show 100,000 to 150,000 clones, about 80% seen once. Material for sequencing was PBMCs. The receptor set was obtained from a young man in good health and CMV-seropositive.

CDR3 sequence reads: CASGLKVAGGSYNEQFF. The CDR3 coding sequence is TGTGCTAGTGGTTTGAAGGTAGCGGGGGGGTCCTACAATGAGCAGTTCTTC. This chain joins TRBV12-5 and TRBJ2-1, with 11 bases matching TRBD2. This CDR3 region has 17 residues. Germline CDR1 and CDR2: LGHNT and FRNRAP. Trimming removed 2 bases from V and 1 base from J; junction bases left unmatched: 4.

The chain links TRBV7-2 to TRBJ2-1; 11 bases match TRBD2. Germline V gives CDR1 SGHTA, CDR2 FQGNSA. The CDR3 is 15 residues long. Trimming removed 3 bases from V and 6 bases from J; junction bases left unmatched: 4. CDR3 sequence (DNA): TGTGCCAGCAGCTTTAGCGGGGGGGCGAGCAATGAGCAGTTCTTC. Amino acid sequence: CASSFSGGASNEQFF.